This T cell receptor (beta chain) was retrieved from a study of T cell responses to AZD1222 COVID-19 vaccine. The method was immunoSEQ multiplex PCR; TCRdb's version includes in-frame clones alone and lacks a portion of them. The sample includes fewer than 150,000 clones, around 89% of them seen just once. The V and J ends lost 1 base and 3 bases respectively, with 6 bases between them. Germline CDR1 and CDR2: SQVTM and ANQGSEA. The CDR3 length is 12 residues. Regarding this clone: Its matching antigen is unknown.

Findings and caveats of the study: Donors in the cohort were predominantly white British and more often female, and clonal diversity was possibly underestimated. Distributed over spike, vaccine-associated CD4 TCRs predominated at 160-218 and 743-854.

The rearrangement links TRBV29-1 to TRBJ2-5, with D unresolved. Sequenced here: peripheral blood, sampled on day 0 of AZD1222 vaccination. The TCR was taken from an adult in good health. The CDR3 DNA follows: TGCAGCGTTGAAGGTCTTAAAGAGACCCAGTACTTC. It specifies CSVEGLKETQYF.